Below are 30 T cell receptor beta chains sequenced from a single sample in a study of blood T cell repertoires in COVID-19. Sequencing used immunoSEQ multiplex PCR; TCRdb keeps in-frame clones, though not all of them. The table records 45,000 to 65,000 clones, approximately 84% of them present only once. Sequencing input: peripheral blood. These receptors originate from a human donor in a cohort sampled during active COVID-19.

The chain joins TRBV30 to TRBJ1-1; possible D gene TRBD1, 6 bases. V lost 5 bases and J 1 base, leaving 11 bases between the germline ends. CDR1 GTSNPN and CDR2 SVGIG come from the germline V gene (reference sequence). The CDR3 spans 13 residues. The CDR3 here is CAWREQGNTEAFF. In nucleotides, the CDR3 is TGTGCCTGGCGAGAACAGGGGAACACTGAAGCTTTCTTT.

The V call is TRBV19, the J call TRBJ1-3, with TRBD1 identical over 9 bases. Germline CDR1 reads LNHDA; CDR2 reads SQIVND (reference sequence). This CDR3 spans 17 amino acids. V dropped 6 bases and J dropped 0; count of bases not matched to a gene: 9. In DNA, the CDR3 is TGTGCCAGTAGCCGGAGTAAACAGGGGGCCTCTGGAAACACCATATATTTT. Its protein product is CASSRSKQGASGNTIYF. Drawing the rest from reference TRBV19 and TRBJ1-3, the complete variable domain is DGGITQSPKYLFRKEGQNVTLSCEQNLNHDAMYWYRQDPGQGLRLIYYSQIVNDFQKGDIAEGYSVSREKKESFPLTVTSAQKNPTAFYLCASSRSKQGASGNTIYFGEGSWLTVV.

The rearrangement joins TRBV2 to TRBJ1-4, with a weak D call TRBD1 (5 bases). The V end lost 4 bases, the J end lost 0 bases, and 12 bases lay between the germline ends. This CDR3 has 16 residues. Germline-derived CDR1 and CDR2 are SNHLY and FYNNEI. The CDR3 DNA reads as TGTGCCAGCAGTGGGCGGACGGGGGCAACTAATGAAAAACTGTTTTTT. Its protein is CASSGRTGATNEKLFF.

This clone is judged medium-sized. This chain joins TRBV19 and TRBJ1-2, with D perhaps matching TRBD1 (6 bases). The germline V gene has CDR1 LNHDA and CDR2 SQIVND (reference sequence). Trimming took off 5 bases at V and 1 base at J, with 8 bases between the two ends. The length of the CDR3 is 13 residues. The CDR3 protein is CASSRQVNYGYTF. The CDR3 DNA reads TGTGCCAGTAGTCGACAGGTTAACTATGGCTACACCTTC.

This clone was detected only once. This chain uses TRBV5-5 with TRBJ2-1, with D perhaps TRBD2 (6 bases). The germline V gene encodes CDR1 SGHKS and CDR2 YYEKEE (reference sequence). V was pared by 0 bases and J by 9 bases, with 7 bases between. The CDR3 is made up of 12 amino acids. The DNA of the CDR3 is TGTGCCAGCAGCTTGGTTAGCGGTGAGCAGTTCTTC. Translating it yields CASSLVSGEQFF.

This clone was counted between two and nine times. The chain is built from TRBV7-9 and TRBJ1-1, with 9 bases fitting TRBD1. The length of the CDR3 is 18 residues. V shed 3 bases and J 1 base; nucleotides not matched to a gene: 12. Looked up from germline, CDR1 is SEHNR and CDR2 is FQNEAQ (reference sequence). The CDR3 coding sequence is TGTGCCAGCAGCTTGGGCAGCACAGGGGGCTTAGCGAACACTGAAGCTTTCTTT. Translated: CASSLGSTGGLANTEAFF.

The chain is built from TRBV28 and TRBJ1-1, with 8 positions matching TRBD1. This CDR3 has 14 residues. Trimming removed 9 bases from V and 7 bases from J; junction bases left unmatched: 13. Looked up from germline, CDR1 is MDHEN and CDR2 is SYDVKM. The CDR3 is CASVDRALWGEAFF. The DNA for the CDR3 is TGTGCCAGTGTGGACAGGGCGTTATGGGGTGAAGCTTTCTTT.

The genes are TRBV11-3 and TRBJ2-2; TRBD2 matches at 9 bases. The junction had 9 bases not matched to a gene; V was cut back by 5 bases and J by 5 bases. The CDR3 loop spans 16 amino acids. Germline CDR1 reads SGHNT; CDR2 reads YENEEA. The CDR3 region has the DNA TGTGCCAGCAGCCCCCGGACTAGCGCCCTAACCGGGGAGCTGTTTTTT. It codes for CASSPRTSALTGELFF.

This chain uses TRBV20-1 with TRBJ2-3; D uncertain. This CDR3 is 11 amino acids long. V was cut by 5 bases and J by 6 bases, with 9 bases left in between. Looked up from germline, CDR1 is DFQATT and CDR2 is SNEGSKA (reference sequence). The CDR3 sequence is CSAPLRDTQYF. The CDR3 bases are TGCAGTGCTCCCCTCCGGGATACGCAGTATTTT.

V gene TRBV27 combines with J gene TRBJ2-5; perhaps TRBD1 as D (5 bases). V lost 0 bases to trimming and J lost 3 bases, with 14 bases between them. CDR1 MNHEY and CDR2 SMNVEV come from the germline V gene (reference sequence). The CDR3 sequence is 16 residues long. CDR3: CASSLSRVGEKETQYF. The CDR3 nucleotides are TGTGCCAGCAGTTTATCCAGGGTGGGTGAAAAAGAGACCCAGTACTTC.

V gene TRBV11-1 combines with J gene TRBJ2-5; D may be TRBD1 (6 bases). Trimming removed 5 bases at V and 4 bases at J, with 17 bases between. The germline V gene encodes CDR1 SGHAT and CDR2 FQDESV (reference sequence). This CDR3 has 15 amino acids. The CDR3 nucleotides read TGTGCCAGCAGCCCGGGATCCGAAGGGGGAGAGACCCAGTACTTC. Protein sequence: CASSPGSEGGETQYF. Filled out from reference TRBV11-1 and TRBJ2-5, the complete variable domain reads EAEVAQSPRYKITEKSQAVAFWCDPISGHATLYWYRQILGQGPELLVQFQDESVVDDSQLPKDRFSAERLKGVDSTLKIQPAELGDSAMYLCASSPGSEGGETQYFGPGTRLLVL.

The genes are TRBV5-4 and TRBJ2-7; D is undetermined. V lost 4 bases and J 7 bases, leaving 18 bases between the germline ends. The germline gives CDR1 SGHNT, CDR2 YYREEE (reference sequence). The CDR3 is made up of 14 amino acids. The CDR3 here is CASSNRRIPLEQYF. CDR3 in DNA: TGTGCCAGCAGCAACAGACGGATCCCACTTGAGCAGTACTTC.

V gene TRBV11-3 combines with J gene TRBJ2-7, with TRBD2 matching 7 bases. After removal of 4 bases from V and 3 bases from J, the junction contained 3 bases not matched to a gene. CDR1 and CDR2 from the germline V gene are SGHNT and YENEEA. The CDR3 has 13 residues. Here the CDR3 DNA reads TGTGCCAGCAGCTGGGACTACAACTACGAGCAGTACTTC. Encoded protein: CASSWDYNYEQYF. Variable domain in full (rest from reference TRBV11-3 and TRBJ2-7): EAGVVQSPRYKIIEKKQPVAFWCNPISGHNTLYWYLQNLGQGPELLIRYENEEAVDDSQLPKDRFSAERLKGVDSTLKIQPAELGDSAVYLCASSWDYNYEQYFGPGTRLTVT.

This chain uses TRBV2 with TRBJ2-6; D remains unclear. This CDR3 has 14 residues. CDR1 SNHLY and CDR2 FYNNEI come from the germline V gene. Trimming shortened V by 11 bases and J by 0 bases, and 11 bases separated the two germline ends. The CDR3 DNA reads TGTGCCCGCGAGGCGAGCTCTGGGGCCAACGTCCTGACTTTC. Translated, it gives CAREASSGANVLTF.

This chain uses TRBV3-1 (or the pseudogene TRBV3-2) with TRBJ1-2; 12 bases map to TRBD1. From germline, CDR1 is LGHDT and CDR2 YNNKEL (reference sequence). Trimming took 5 bases from V and 8 from J; bases not matched to a gene: 3. The CDR3 consists of 13 residues. As DNA, the CDR3 is TGTGCCAGCAGCGCGGGACAGGGGGCAGGCTACACCTTC. The encoded protein is CASSAGQGAGYTF.

This chain joins TRBV7-2 and TRBJ2-3; 11 bases are a match to TRBD2. The germline CDR1 and CDR2 sequences are SGHTA and FQGNSA. This CDR3 has 16 amino acids. J gave up 2 bases and V 4 bases, and 5 bases lay outside the gene matches. The CDR3 coding sequence is TGTGCCAGCAGCTCGTCGGGACTAGCGGCCACAGATACGCAGTATTTT. Translation gives CASSSSGLAATDTQYF.

The chain recombines TRBV7-6 with TRBJ2-5; perhaps TRBD2 as D (7 bases). Germline V gene sequence: CDR1 SGHVS, CDR2 FNYEAQ. Deletions cut 2 bases from V and 5 bases from J, with 15 bases between. The CDR3 extends over 15 amino acids. CDR3 coding DNA: TGTGCCAGCAGCTTATCGGGGGGCCGGCCGGAGACCCAGTACTTC. This gives the protein CASSLSGGRPETQYF.

The chain uses TRBV2 and TRBJ2-3; 9 bases are shared with TRBD1. The junction had 8 bases not matched to a gene; V was cut back by 8 bases and J by 2 bases. CDR3 length: 15 amino acids. Germline CDR1 and CDR2: SNHLY and FYNNEI. For the CDR3, the DNA is TGTGCCAGCCGACCGGGACAGGGCGACACAGATACGCAGTATTTT. Its protein product is CASRPGQGDTDTQYF.

This chain connects TRBV27 to TRBJ1-4, with 7 positions matching TRBD1. The CDR3 loop spans 15 amino acids. Unmatched junction bases numbered 11, after V lost 5 bases and J lost 8 bases. CDR1 and CDR2 from the germline V gene are MNHEY and SMNVEV (reference sequence). The CDR3 is CASSPHQGGREKLFF. For the CDR3, the DNA is TGTGCCAGCAGTCCCCACCAGGGGGGTAGAGAAAAACTGTTTTTT.

DNA of the CDR3: TGCGCCACCAGACAGGCAACTAATGAAAAACTGTTTTTT. Protein: CATRQATNEKLFF. This chain joins TRBV10-2 and TRBJ1-4, with a possible D match to TRBD1 (6 bases). Germline loops: CDR1 WSHSY, CDR2 SAAADI. V was pared by 10 bases and J by 0 bases, with 9 bases between. The CDR3 sequence is 13 residues long.

The CDR3 spells CASTPGTMNTEAFF. DNA for the CDR3: TGTGCCAGCACCCCGGGAACCATGAACACTGAAGCTTTCTTT. The gene calls are TRBV9 and TRBJ1-1; D remains unclear. Germline V gene sequence: CDR1 SGDLS, CDR2 YYNGEE. The V gene lost 6 bases and the J gene lost 0 bases, with 12 bases spanning the gap. CDR3 length equals 14 residues.

The rearrangement links TRBV7-9 to TRBJ1-1; TRBD1 matches 8 bases. CDR3 length: 16 residues. Trimming at V came to 1 base and at J to 1 base, leaving 5 bases not matched to a gene. Germline lookup yields CDR1 SEHNR and CDR2 FQNEAQ (reference sequence). This CDR3 reads CASSLGTGTGNTEAFF. The CDR3 bases are TGTGCCAGCAGCTTAGGGACTGGGACAGGGAACACTGAAGCTTTCTTT. Complete variable domain (other parts from reference TRBV7-9 and TRBJ1-1): DTGVSQNPRHKITKRGQNVTFRCDPISEHNRLYWYRQTLGQGPEFLTYFQNEAQLEKSRLLSDRFSAERPKGSFSTLEIQRTEQGDSAMYLCASSLGTGTGNTEAFFGQGTRLTVV.

The chain joins TRBV7-2 to TRBJ2-1, with D possibly being TRBD2 (5 bases). Trimming cost V 5 bases and J 4 bases, with 9 bases left between them. The CDR3 spans 13 residues. Germline CDR1 and CDR2: SGHTA and FQGNSA. CDR3 amino acids: CASSPGVYNEQFF. The CDR3 DNA is TGTGCCAGCAGCCCCGGGGTATACAATGAGCAGTTCTTC. Full variable domain (rest looked up from reference TRBV7-2 and TRBJ2-1): GAGVSQSPSNKVTEKGKDVELRCDPISGHTALYWYRQSLGQGLEFLIYFQGNSAPDKSGLPSDRFSAERTGGSVSTLTIQRTQQEDSAVYLCASSPGVYNEQFFGPGTRLTVL.

The chain combines TRBV7-8 with TRBJ2-3; 7 bases fit TRBD2. Germline V gene data show CDR1 as SGHVS and CDR2 as FQNEAQ. V was clipped by 0 bases and J by 10 bases; unmatched bases: 13. The CDR3 sequence is 16 residues long. The DNA for the CDR3 is TGTGCCAGCAGCTTAGCTAGCGGCGGGAGAGGATTTCCGCAGTATTTT. It translates to CASSLASGGRGFPQYF.

This chain joins TRBV24-1 and TRBJ2-1, with 9 bases aligning to TRBD2. The CDR3 spans 14 residues. Germline loops: CDR1 KGHDR, CDR2 SFDVKD. The V segment lost 5 bases and the J segment 7 bases; nucleotides outside the gene matches: 5. The CDR3 protein is CATSGGLARNEQFF. Written as DNA, the CDR3 is TGTGCCACCAGTGGCGGACTAGCGAGGAATGAGCAGTTCTTC.

This clone was found once. The gene calls are TRBV4-3 and TRBJ1-5; D gene uncertain. Deletions cut 0 bases from V and 6 bases from J, with 12 bases between. The germline V gene encodes CDR1 LGHNA and CDR2 YSLEER. This CDR3 has 15 residues. CDR3 coding DNA: TGCGCCAGCAGCCAAGAAGGAGGAATAGGTCAGCCCCAGCATTTT. Residues: CASSQEGGIGQPQHF.

V is TRBV11-3 and J is TRBJ2-1, with 11 bases aligning to TRBD2. Trimming at V came to 6 bases and at J to 7 bases, leaving 8 bases not matched to a gene. The CDR3 has 15 residues. Germline CDR1 is SGHNT and CDR2 is YENEEA. Here the CDR3 reads CASRFLAGGGNEQFF. CDR3 DNA sequence: TGTGCCAGCAGATTTCTAGCGGGGGGTGGGAATGAGCAGTTCTTC.

The chain carries TRBV10-1 and TRBJ2-7; D gene unclear. Between the trimmed V and J ends, which lost 3 bases and 2 bases, there was a span of 11 bases. The CDR3 length is 14 residues. Germline values: CDR1 WNHNN, CDR2 SYGVQD (reference sequence). CDR3 residues: CASSEKALTYEQYF. CDR3 sequence (DNA): TGCGCCAGCAGTGAAAAAGCCTTGACCTACGAGCAGTACTTC.

The genes are TRBV5-1 and TRBJ2-2; D unclear. The CDR3 has 14 residues. Trimming pared 3 bases from V and 0 bases from J, leaving 6 bases between. Germline CDR1 and CDR2: SGHRS and YFSETQ. CDR3 coding DNA: TGCGCCAGCAGCTCAGTGACGAACACCGGGGAGCTGTTTTTT. The encoded protein is CASSSVTNTGELFF.

The chain has TRBV30 and TRBJ1-2; the D is unclear. The CDR3 totals 12 residues. V was cut by 5 bases and J by 10 bases, with 17 bases left in between. Germline assignment: CDR1 GTSNPN and CDR2 SVGIG (reference sequence). The DNA for the CDR3 is TGTGCCTGGGGGTACGAGCAAACCCCCTACACCTTC. Its protein product is CAWGYEQTPYTF.